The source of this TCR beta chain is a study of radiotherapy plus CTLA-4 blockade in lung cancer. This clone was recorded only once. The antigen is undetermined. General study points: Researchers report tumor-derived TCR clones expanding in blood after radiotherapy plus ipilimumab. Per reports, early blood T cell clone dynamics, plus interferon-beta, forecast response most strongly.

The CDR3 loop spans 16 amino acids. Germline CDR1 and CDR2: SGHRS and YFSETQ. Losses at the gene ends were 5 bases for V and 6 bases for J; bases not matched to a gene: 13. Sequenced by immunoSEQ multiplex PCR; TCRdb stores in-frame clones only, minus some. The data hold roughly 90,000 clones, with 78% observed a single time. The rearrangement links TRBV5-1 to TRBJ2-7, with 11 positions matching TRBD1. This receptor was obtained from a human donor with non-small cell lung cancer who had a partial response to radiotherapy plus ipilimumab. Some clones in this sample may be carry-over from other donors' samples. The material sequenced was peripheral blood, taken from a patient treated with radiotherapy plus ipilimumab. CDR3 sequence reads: CASSRDGGQGDTEQYF. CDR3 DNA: TGCGCCAGCAGTAGGGACGGGGGACAGGGGGACACCGAGCAGTACTTC.